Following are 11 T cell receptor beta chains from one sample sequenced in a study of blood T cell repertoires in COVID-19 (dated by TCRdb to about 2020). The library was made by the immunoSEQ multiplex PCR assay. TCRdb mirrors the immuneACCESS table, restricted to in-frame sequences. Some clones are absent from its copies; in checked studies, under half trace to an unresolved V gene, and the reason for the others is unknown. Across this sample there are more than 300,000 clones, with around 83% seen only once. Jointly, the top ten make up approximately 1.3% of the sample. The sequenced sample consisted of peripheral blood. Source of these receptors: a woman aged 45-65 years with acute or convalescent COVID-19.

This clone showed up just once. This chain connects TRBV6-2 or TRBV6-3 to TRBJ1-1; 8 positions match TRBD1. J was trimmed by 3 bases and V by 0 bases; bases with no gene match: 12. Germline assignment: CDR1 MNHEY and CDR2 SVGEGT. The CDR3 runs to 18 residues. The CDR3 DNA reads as TGTGCCAGCAGTTACTCATCCGGGACAGGTTATGATGACACTGAAGCTTTCTTT. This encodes CASSYSSGTGYDDTEAFF.

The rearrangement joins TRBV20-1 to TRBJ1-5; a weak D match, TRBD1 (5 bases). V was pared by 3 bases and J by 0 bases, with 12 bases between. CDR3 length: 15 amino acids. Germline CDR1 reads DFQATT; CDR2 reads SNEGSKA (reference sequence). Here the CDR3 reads CSASSWGDSNQPQHF. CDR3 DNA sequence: TGCAGTGCTAGTTCGTGGGGGGATAGCAATCAGCCCCAGCATTTT.

In nucleotides, the CDR3 is TGTGCCAGTAGTATAGGCGGGACAGTCCATTCACCCCTCCACTTT. Encoded protein: CASSIGGTVHSPLHF. V and J are TRBV19 and TRBJ1-6, with 7 bases aligning to TRBD1. The CDR3 covers 15 residues. Per germline, CDR1 LNHDA and CDR2 SQIVND (reference sequence). V lost 1 base to trimming and J lost 8 bases; unmatched junction nucleotides: 5.

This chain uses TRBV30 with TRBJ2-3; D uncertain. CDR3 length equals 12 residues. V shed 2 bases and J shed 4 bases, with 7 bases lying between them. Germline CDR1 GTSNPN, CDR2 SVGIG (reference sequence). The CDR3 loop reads CAWSRTSDTQYF. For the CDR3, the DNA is TGTGCCTGGAGTCGTACTTCAGATACGCAGTATTTT.

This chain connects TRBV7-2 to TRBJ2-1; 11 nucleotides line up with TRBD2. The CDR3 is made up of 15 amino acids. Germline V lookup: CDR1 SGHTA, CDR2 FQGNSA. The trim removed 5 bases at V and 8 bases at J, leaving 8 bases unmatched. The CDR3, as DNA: TGTGCCAGCAGCCATACTAGCGGGAGCTCGGATGAGCAGTTCTTC. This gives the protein CASSHTSGSSDEQFF.

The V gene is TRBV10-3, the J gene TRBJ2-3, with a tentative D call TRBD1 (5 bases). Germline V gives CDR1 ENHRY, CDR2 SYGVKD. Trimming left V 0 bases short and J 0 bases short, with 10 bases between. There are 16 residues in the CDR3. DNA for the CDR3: TGTGCCATCAGTGAGTCCGCGGACACTAGCACAGATACGCAGTATTTT. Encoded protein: CAISESADTSTDTQYF.

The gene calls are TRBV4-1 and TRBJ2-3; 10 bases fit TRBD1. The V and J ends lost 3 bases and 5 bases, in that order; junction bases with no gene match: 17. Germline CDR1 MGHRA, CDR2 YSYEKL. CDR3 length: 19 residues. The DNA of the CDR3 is TGCGCCAGCAGCCACGTAGGGGACAGGGGACTCCAATTGAGAGATACGCAGTATTTT. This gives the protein CASSHVGDRGLQLRDTQYF.

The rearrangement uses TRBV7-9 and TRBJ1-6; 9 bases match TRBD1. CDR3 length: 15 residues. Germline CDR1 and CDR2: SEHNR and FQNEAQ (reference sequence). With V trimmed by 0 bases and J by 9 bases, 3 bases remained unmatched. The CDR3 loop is CASSLAGTGTSPLHF. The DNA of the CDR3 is TGTGCCAGCAGCTTAGCGGGGACAGGGACTTCACCCCTCCACTTT.

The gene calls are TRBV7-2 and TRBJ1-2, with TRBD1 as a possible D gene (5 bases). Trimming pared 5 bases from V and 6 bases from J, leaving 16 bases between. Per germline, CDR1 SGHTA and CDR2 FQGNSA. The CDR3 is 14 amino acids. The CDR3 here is CASSLSSREDGYTF. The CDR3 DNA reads TGTGCCAGCAGCCTATCTTCCAGGGAAGATGGCTACACCTTC.

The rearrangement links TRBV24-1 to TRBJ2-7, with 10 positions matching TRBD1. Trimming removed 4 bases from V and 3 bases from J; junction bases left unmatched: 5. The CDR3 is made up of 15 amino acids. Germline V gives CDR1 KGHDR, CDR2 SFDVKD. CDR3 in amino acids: CATSDVGQGIYEQYV. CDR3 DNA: TGTGCCACCAGTGACGTGGGACAGGGGATCTACGAGCAGTACGTC.

CDR3 nucleotides: TGTGCCAGCAGAATTCTTCAGGGTGGGTCTGAAGCTTTCTTT. It yields the protein CASRILQGGSEAFF. The rearrangement links TRBV28 to TRBJ1-1, with a weak D call TRBD1 (5 bases). This CDR3 has 14 residues. CDR1 is MDHEN, CDR2 SYDVKM, per germline. V was cut by 6 bases and J by 6 bases, with 17 bases left in between.